This note documents a single T cell receptor (beta chain) sequence. Its antigen is undetermined. Per CD8+ T cell subset, triplicate sorts of 300,000 cells each were done. CD45RO-CCR7+CD27+CD95- cells counted as naive CD8+ T cells. The V gene's germline CDR1 is LGHNA and CDR2 YSLEER. The CDR3 sequence is 14 residues long. Preparation of TRB cDNA libraries relied on 5' RACE carrying UMI labels. TCRdb reprocessed the 5' RACE reads, with one entry per CDR3 protein and no DNA. Here the sample table reports about 6,800 distinct CDR3 sequences. This record belongs to a study of CXCR3-negative and CXCR3-positive naive CD8 T cells. Study findings and constraints: Naive subsets did not differ in surface CD5, and the authors estimated TCR strength using properties of the TRB CDR3.

This TCR was recovered from a human donor in good health. Some clones in this sample may be carry-over from other donors' samples. Sequenced input: naive CXCR3- CD8+ T cells from blood. Indicated subset: CD45RO-CCR7+CD27+CD95- naive CD8+ T cells lacking CXCR3 (TNR3-). The rearrangement uses TRBV4-3 and TRBJ2-1. This chain's CDR3 is CASSQGVTDNEQFF.